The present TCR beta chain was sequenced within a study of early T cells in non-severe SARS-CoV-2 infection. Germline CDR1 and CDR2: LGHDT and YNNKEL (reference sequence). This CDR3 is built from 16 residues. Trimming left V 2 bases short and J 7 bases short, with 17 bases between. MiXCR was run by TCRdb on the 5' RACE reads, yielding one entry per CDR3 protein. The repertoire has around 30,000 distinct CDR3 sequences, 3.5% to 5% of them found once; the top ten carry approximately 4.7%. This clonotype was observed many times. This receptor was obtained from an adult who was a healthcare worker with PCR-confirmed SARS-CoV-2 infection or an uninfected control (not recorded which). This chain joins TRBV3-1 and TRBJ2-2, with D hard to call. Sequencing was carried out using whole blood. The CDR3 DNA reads TGTGCCAGCAGCCAAACTCGACTCCGACCGGGCGGGGAGCTGTTTTTT. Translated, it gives CASSQTRLRPGGELFF.